Listed here are 27 T cell receptor beta chains from one sample, sequenced in a study of blood T cell repertoires in COVID-19. Generated by immunoSEQ multiplex PCR, the TCRdb table keeps only in-frame clones and is missing some. The sample lists fewer than 300,000 clones, around nine tenths occurring once. Sequenced sample: PBMCs or T cells enriched from blood (not recorded which). Every receptor here comes from a woman aged 30 to 39 who had recovered from COVID-19.

This clone was counted a single time. In DNA, the CDR3 is TGTGCCAGCAGCCAAGTCGGGAGGAACATCTACGAGCAGTACTTC. Translation gives CASSQVGRNIYEQYF. The rearrangement uses TRBV3-1 (or the pseudogene TRBV3-2) and TRBJ2-7, with TRBD2 matching over 7 bases. The trim removed 1 base at V and 3 bases at J, leaving 6 bases unmatched. There are 15 residues in the CDR3. Germline CDR1 and CDR2: LGHDT and YNNKEL (reference sequence).

The chain joins TRBV28 to TRBJ2-7; TRBD2 matches at 7 bases. Germline V gives CDR1 MDHEN, CDR2 SYDVKM. The CDR3 is made up of 12 amino acids. Trimming cost V 5 bases and J 7 bases; bases outside gene matches: 5. CDR3 DNA sequence: TGTGCCAGCAGTCCCGAAGCGGGGGAGCAGTACTTC. It translates to CASSPEAGEQYF.

CDR3 nucleotide sequence: TGTGCCACCCGGGACAGGGAGGCCACCGGGGAGCTGTTTTTT. It is translated as CATRDREATGELFF. The chain is built from TRBV10-3 and TRBJ2-2; 9 bases line up with TRBD1. The CDR3 is made up of 14 amino acids. Germline V lookup: CDR1 ENHRY, CDR2 SYGVKD. J was trimmed by 4 bases and V by 10 bases; bases with no gene match: 7.

This chain connects TRBV6-2 or TRBV6-3 to TRBJ1-2; TRBD1 matches 8 bases. With V trimmed by 6 bases and J by 8 bases, 11 bases remained unmatched. This CDR3 region has 14 residues. Per the germline V gene, CDR1 is MNHEY and CDR2 is SVGEGT. The CDR3 here is CASSGQGASYGYTF. The CDR3 DNA sequence: TGTGCCAGCAGCGGACAGGGTGCCTCTTACGGCTACACCTTC.

The chain has TRBV3-1 (or the pseudogene TRBV3-2) and TRBJ2-2, with no clear D. V dropped 5 bases and J dropped 2 bases, with 18 bases sitting between them. The CDR3 covers 17 residues. Looked up from germline, CDR1 is LGHDT and CDR2 is YNNKEL (reference sequence). The CDR3 DNA follows: TGTGCCAGCAGCAGCAAAAAGAGGCTTCAAAACACCGGGGAGCTGTTTTTT. As protein: CASSSKKRLQNTGELFF.

CDR3 nucleotide sequence: TGTGCCAGCAGTTCCGGACTAGCGGGAGATCTATGGGAGCAGTACTTC. Its protein product is CASSSGLAGDLWEQYF. This chain joins TRBV28 and TRBJ2-7; 13 bases align to TRBD2. Germline V gene sequence: CDR1 MDHEN, CDR2 SYDVKM. This CDR3 is built from 16 residues. V shed 4 bases, J shed 7 bases, and the junction held 10 bases outside the gene matches.

This clone was observed once. The rearrangement links TRBV28 to TRBJ2-7, with TRBD1 matching over 10 bases. CDR3 length: 24 amino acids. The junction had 31 bases not matched to a gene; V was cut back by 2 bases and J by 3 bases. Germline-derived CDR1 and CDR2 are MDHEN and SYDVKM. The CDR3 DNA reads as TGTGCCAGCAGTTTACCGTCGGGACAGGGGAAATTCTACCATAGCGGCGGGAGAAGCTACGAGCAGTACTTC. Amino acids: CASSLPSGQGKFYHSGGRSYEQYF.

The rearrangement links TRBV12-3 or TRBV12-4 to TRBJ1-2; D uncertain. Between the trimmed V and J ends, which lost 7 bases and 2 bases, there was a span of 11 bases. The CDR3 consists of 13 residues. CDR3 sequence reads: CASTEETNYGYTF. Written as DNA, the CDR3 is TGTGCCAGCACAGAGGAAACGAACTATGGCTACACCTTC.

The chain employs TRBV4-3 and TRBJ2-7; 9 bases match TRBD2. CDR3 size: 15 residues. Losses at the gene ends were 3 bases for V and 5 bases for J; bases not matched to a gene: 8. Germline CDR1 is LGHNA and CDR2 is YSLEER. Here the CDR3 reads CASSHNTGTSHEQYF. The CDR3 DNA reads TGCGCCAGCAGCCACAATACAGGGACTAGCCACGAGCAGTACTTC.

V is TRBV18 and J is TRBJ2-5; 8 nucleotides line up with TRBD2. Trimming removed 3 bases from V and 4 bases from J; junction bases left unmatched: 4. In germline, CDR1 is KGHSH, CDR2 LQKENI. CDR3 length equals 14 residues. The CDR3 nucleotides are TGTGCCAGCTCACCGACCGCGGGGGGAGAGACCCAGTACTTC. This gives the protein CASSPTAGGETQYF.

The chain recombines TRBV6-5 with TRBJ2-3, with 7 bases identical to TRBD2. Looked up from germline, CDR1 is MNHEY and CDR2 is SVGAGI. Trimming cost V 4 bases and J 3 bases; bases outside gene matches: 4. The CDR3 spans 14 residues. The CDR3 loop reads CASSSPRETDTQYF. For the CDR3, the DNA is TGTGCCAGCAGTTCGCCGCGGGAGACAGATACGCAGTATTTT.

The V call is TRBV24-1, the J call TRBJ2-2; TRBD1 aligns across 9 bases. V lost 3 bases to trimming and J lost 3 bases; unmatched junction nucleotides: 4. Germline V lookup: CDR1 KGHDR, CDR2 SFDVKD. The CDR3 spans 16 residues. Here the CDR3 reads CATSDTGGGYTGELFF. CDR3 DNA sequence: TGTGCCACCAGTGATACAGGGGGCGGGTACACCGGGGAGCTGTTTTTT.

The V gene is TRBV4-3, the J gene TRBJ2-1, with 9 bases identical to TRBD2. The length of the CDR3 is 16 residues. Germline CDR1 and CDR2: LGHNA and YSLEER. The ends lost 4 bases at V and 8 bases at J; junction bases unmatched: 12. Here the CDR3 DNA reads TGCGCCAGCAGCCTTAACCGGGTTAGCGGGAGAGATGAGCAGTTCTTC. This translates into CASSLNRVSGRDEQFF.

The chain recombines TRBV28 with TRBJ2-7; unclear D gene. The V and J ends lost 2 bases and 4 bases respectively, with 15 bases between them. The CDR3 is 15 amino acids. Germline V gene lookup returns CDR1 MDHEN and CDR2 SYDVKM. The CDR3 protein is CASSLGLTRNYEQYF. As DNA, the CDR3 is TGTGCCAGCAGTTTAGGTCTTACGCGGAATTACGAGCAGTACTTC.

The chain uses TRBV2 and TRBJ2-1; 7 bases map to TRBD2. Germline V gives CDR1 SNHLY, CDR2 FYNNEI. The CDR3 is 14 residues long. The V gene end was trimmed by 6 bases and the J gene end by 6 bases; junction bases not matched to a gene: 8. Here the CDR3 reads CASRAKLASNEQFF. The CDR3 nucleotides read TGTGCCAGCAGGGCAAAACTAGCGAGCAATGAGCAGTTCTTC.

The genes are TRBV5-1 and TRBJ2-6; D gene unclear. The germline V gene has CDR1 SGHRS and CDR2 YFSETQ. The ends were cut back, 1 base at V and 0 bases at J, with 11 bases in the middle. CDR3 size: 17 residues. The CDR3 nucleotides read TGCGCCAGCAGCTTGAAGTGGAGAGGCTCTGGGGCCAACGTCCTGACTTTC. Translation gives CASSLKWRGSGANVLTF.

The V gene is TRBV9, the J gene TRBJ1-6, with D possibly being TRBD1 (6 bases). The CDR3 covers 16 residues. Trimming pared 2 bases from V and 10 bases from J, leaving 19 bases between. CDR1 SGDLS and CDR2 YYNGEE come from the germline V gene. The DNA of the CDR3 is TGTGCCAGCAGCGTCCGCGGTGGGGGCAAGGGGTCACCCCTCCACTTT. Amino acid sequence: CASSVRGGGKGSPLHF.

This clone has just one count. The rearrangement uses TRBV11-1 and TRBJ1-1; D is ambiguous. V dropped 1 base and J dropped 5 bases, with 8 bases sitting between them. Germline V gene lookup returns CDR1 SGHAT and CDR2 FQDESV (reference sequence). The CDR3 is 13 amino acids. The CDR3 region has the DNA TGTGCCAGCAGCTTAGGAAGGCGGACTGAAGCTTTCTTT. Translated: CASSLGRRTEAFF.

This clone was found once. The CDR3 DNA follows: TGTGCCAGCAACGAGATAACTTCTTCACCCCTCCACTTT. As protein: CASNEITSSPLHF. The chain uses TRBV2 and TRBJ1-6; D gene unclear. With 7 bases removed from V and 9 bases from J, the gap between germline ends came to 13 bases. The germline gives CDR1 SNHLY, CDR2 FYNNEI. The CDR3 length is 13 residues.

This chain uses TRBV4-1 with TRBJ2-5; maybe TRBD2 (6 bases). CDR1 is MGHRA, CDR2 YSYEKL, per germline. Trimming removed 9 bases at V and 5 bases at J, with 31 bases between. The CDR3 has 18 amino acids. CDR3 DNA: TGCGCCAGGAGCACCTGGGAGGCCAACCCGGGTTTTAGTGAGACCCAGTACTTC. Protein product: CARSTWEANPGFSETQYF.

The chain is built from TRBV5-5 and TRBJ2-2, with unresolved D. V gave up 0 bases and J gave up 4 bases, with 4 bases separating them. CDR1 and CDR2 (germline): SGHKS, YYEKEE (reference sequence). The CDR3 loop spans 13 amino acids. The CDR3 DNA reads as TGTGCCAGCAGCTTGGCTGTCACCGGGGAGCTGTTTTTT. This translates into CASSLAVTGELFF.

This clone was detected only a few times. The chain combines TRBV27 with TRBJ2-7, with D possibly matching TRBD1 (6 bases). This CDR3 is built from 14 residues. V dropped 3 bases and J dropped 0 bases, with 9 bases sitting between them. The germline CDR1 and CDR2 sequences are MNHEY and SMNVEV (reference sequence). This CDR3 reads CASSFRDISYEQYF. CDR3 nucleotide sequence: TGTGCCAGCAGTTTCCGGGACATCTCCTACGAGCAGTACTTC.

The chain uses TRBV9 and TRBJ2-5; D unresolved. The ends were cut back, 0 bases at V and 7 bases at J, with 10 bases in the middle. Germline V CDR1 and CDR2: SGDLS, YYNGEE. This CDR3 comprises 13 residues. CDR3 sequence: CASSVVTDGTQYF. Written as DNA, the CDR3 is TGTGCCAGCAGCGTAGTCACAGATGGGACCCAGTACTTC.

The rearrangement links TRBV19 to TRBJ1-4; D may be TRBD1 (5 bases). Germline CDR1 reads LNHDA; CDR2 reads SQIVND (reference sequence). Trimming pared 3 bases from V and 7 bases from J, leaving 12 bases between. The CDR3 runs to 14 residues. CDR3 sequence reads: CASSIGTGPEKLFF. Here the CDR3 DNA reads TGTGCCAGTAGTATCGGTACAGGTCCTGAAAAACTGTTTTTT.

The genes are TRBV6-6 and TRBJ2-2; 8 bases agree with TRBD2. There are 15 residues in the CDR3. Germline CDR1 is MNHNY and CDR2 is SVGAGI (reference sequence). V lost 5 bases, J lost 7 bases, and 9 bases stayed unmatched. CDR3 sequence reads: CASSIDGRAGGELFF. The CDR3 bases are TGTGCCAGCAGTATCGACGGGAGGGCCGGCGGGGAGCTGTTTTTT.

The chain employs TRBV28 and TRBJ2-1; a possible D gene is TRBD2 (8 bases). The CDR3 contains 16 residues. The germline V gene encodes CDR1 MDHEN and CDR2 SYDVKM. V dropped 6 bases and J dropped 4 bases, with 19 bases sitting between them. CDR3 sequence reads: CASSSGGLAGYNEQFF. CDR3 coding DNA: TGTGCCAGCAGCTCAGGGGGGCTAGCGGGTTACAATGAGCAGTTCTTC.

This clone was detected once. This chain uses TRBV28 with TRBJ2-2; possibly TRBD2 for D (5 bases). The CDR3 has 14 residues. The germline V gene has CDR1 MDHEN and CDR2 SYDVKM. V lost 3 bases and J 5 bases, leaving 10 bases between the germline ends. The DNA for the CDR3 is TGTGCCAGCAGTTTTTCCGGGGAAACCGGGGAGCTGTTTTTT. Translating it yields CASSFSGETGELFF.